A selection of T cell receptor beta chains follows, all from one sample in a study of blood T cell repertoires in COVID-19. Data came from immunoSEQ multiplex PCR; TCRdb stores just in-frame clones and leaves some out. The profile shows under 150,000 clones, 80% to 90% of them singletons. Sequenced material: peripheral blood. These receptors were taken from a woman between 50 and 59 years old with acute or convalescent COVID-19. CDR3s include the opening cysteine and the closing phenylalanine or tryptophan. A D gene is named only where the DNA matches it firmly. Only part of the rows carry a size: once, few, many, or a class if the clone is expanded.

V: TRBV6-2/TRBV6-3
length: 16
D: NA
size: NA
J: TRBJ2-1
DNA: TGTGCCAGCAGTTACTCGAAGGGGCACCTAGGGGATGAGCAGTTCTTC
CDR3: CASSYSKGHLGDEQFF

V: TRBV7-9
length: 16
D: TRBD1
size: few
J: TRBJ2-7
DNA: TGTGCCAGCAGCTTAGCCCGGGACAGATCTTTCTACGAGCAGTACTTC
CDR3: CASSLARDRSFYEQYF

V: TRBV7-9
length: 14
D: NA
size: NA
J: TRBJ2-4
DNA: TGTGCCAGCAGCCCATTGGGAGCAGTAGACATTCAGTACTTC
CDR3: CASSPLGAVDIQYF

V: TRBV7-8
length: 16
D: NA
size: once
J: TRBJ2-1
DNA: TGTGCCAGCAGCTTAGCTGTGGGCGGGGCTTACAATGAGCAGTTCTTC
CDR3: CASSLAVGGAYNEQFF

V: TRBV6-6
length: 15
D: NA
size: once
J: TRBJ1-6
DNA: TGTGCCAGCAGTTACGATGGGCACCCAGGGTCACCCCTCCACTTT
CDR3: CASSYDGHPGSPLHF

V: TRBV7-3
length: 14
D: TRBD1
size: once
J: TRBJ1-1
DNA: TGTGCCAGCAGCTTATCCTCAGGGGGCACTGAAGCTTTCTTT
CDR3: CASSLSSGGTEAFF

V: TRBV4-3
length: 20
D: TRBD1
size: NA
J: TRBJ2-3
DNA: TGCGCCAGCAGCCAAGCCCGTAACTCCCCAACACAGGGGCGGCTATCGCCAACCCCTTTT
CDR3: CASSQARNSPTQGRLSPTPF

V: TRBV28
length: 14
D: NA
size: NA
J: TRBJ1-1
DNA: TGTGCCAGCAGTCAACTAGGGGGTAGGGCTGAAGCTTTCTTT
CDR3: CASSQLGGRAEAFF

V: TRBV7-8
length: 13
D: TRBD2
size: NA
J: TRBJ2-1
DNA: TGTGCCAGCAGCTTAGGTGGCGGGAGTGAGCAGTTCTTC
CDR3: CASSLGGGSEQFF

V: TRBV19
length: 16
D: NA
size: NA
J: TRBJ1-5
DNA: TGTGCCAGTACCCAAATTCCCGACAGGAGACATCAGCCCCAGCATTTT
CDR3: CASTQIPDRRHQPQHF

V: TRBV11-2
length: 15
D: NA
size: once
J: TRBJ1-1
DNA: TGTGCCAGCAGCTTAGGCCTCTCAGGATACACTGAAGCTTTCTTT
CDR3: CASSLGLSGYTEAFF

V: TRBV6-5
length: 15
D: TRBD1
size: NA
J: TRBJ1-6
DNA: TGTGCCAGCAGTAGGAGTCCAGGGGGCGGATCACCCCTCCACTTT
CDR3: CASSRSPGGGSPLHF

V: TRBV19
length: 12
D: NA
size: NA
J: TRBJ1-5
DNA: TGTGCCAGCGCTACCTCGGAGGGGCCCCAGCATTTT
CDR3: CASATSEGPQHF

V: TRBV6-5
length: 15
D: TRBD1
size: NA
J: TRBJ2-7
DNA: TGTGCCAGCACCGGCACGGGACAGGGGGCAAGAGAGCAGTACTTC
CDR3: CASTGTGQGAREQYF

V: TRBV6-5
length: 13
D: NA
size: NA
J: TRBJ1-5
DNA: TGTGCCAGCTCGGGGTCCGAGAATCAGCCCCAGCATTTT
CDR3: CASSGSENQPQHF

V: TRBV6-5
length: 14
D: NA
size: NA
J: TRBJ1-4
DNA: TGTGCCAGCAATACGGGTGGGAGTAATGAAAAACTGTTTTTT
CDR3: CASNTGGSNEKLFF

V: TRBV5-6
length: 18
D: TRBD1
size: NA
J: TRBJ1-2
DNA: TGTGCCAGCAGCTTGTTTGTGCGGGACAGGGATTCGGACTATGGCTACACCTTC
CDR3: CASSLFVRDRDSDYGYTF

V: TRBV19
length: 14
D: NA
size: NA
J: TRBJ1-2
DNA: TGTGCCAGTAGTATAGGAGGACAGACTTATGGCTACACCTTC
CDR3: CASSIGGQTYGYTF

V: TRBV10-3
length: 15
D: TRBD1
size: NA
J: TRBJ2-7
DNA: TGTGCCATCAGTGACCGGGACAGGAGCTTCTACGAGCAGTACTTC
CDR3: CAISDRDRSFYEQYF

V: TRBV3-1/TRBV3-2
length: 15
D: TRBD1
size: NA
J: TRBJ1-4
DNA: TGTGCCAGCAGCCCAAGGACAGGGACTAATGAAAAACTGTTTTTT
CDR3: CASSPRTGTNEKLFF

V: TRBV18
length: 17
D: TRBD1
size: NA
J: TRBJ1-2
DNA: TGTGCCAGCTCACCACCGACAGGGCCTTCGGGCTTCTATGGCTACACCTTC
CDR3: CASSPPTGPSGFYGYTF

V: TRBV3-1/TRBV3-2
length: 14
D: NA
size: NA
J: TRBJ1-1
DNA: TGTGCCAGCAGCCAAGGTGCCGCGGTCAATGAAGCTTTCTTT
CDR3: CASSQGAAVNEAFF

V: TRBV7-9
length: 14
D: TRBD1
size: NA
J: TRBJ1-2
DNA: TGTGCCAGCAGCGATGACAGGGCTGGACAGGGCTACACCTTC
CDR3: CASSDDRAGQGYTF